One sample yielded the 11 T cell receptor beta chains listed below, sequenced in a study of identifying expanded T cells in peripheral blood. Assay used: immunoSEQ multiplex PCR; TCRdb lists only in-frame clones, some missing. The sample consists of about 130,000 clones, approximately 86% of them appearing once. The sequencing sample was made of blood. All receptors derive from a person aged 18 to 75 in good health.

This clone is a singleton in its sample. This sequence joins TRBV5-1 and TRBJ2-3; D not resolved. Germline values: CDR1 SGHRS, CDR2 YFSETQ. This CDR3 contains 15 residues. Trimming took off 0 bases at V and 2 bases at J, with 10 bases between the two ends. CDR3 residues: CASSLVVLSTDTQYF. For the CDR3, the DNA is TGCGCCAGCAGCTTGGTTGTCCTCTCCACAGATACGCAGTATTTT.

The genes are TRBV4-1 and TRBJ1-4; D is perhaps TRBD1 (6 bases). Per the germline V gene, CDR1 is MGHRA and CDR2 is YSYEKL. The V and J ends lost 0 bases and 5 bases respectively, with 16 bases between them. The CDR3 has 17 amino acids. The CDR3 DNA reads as TGCGCCAGCAGCCAAGAGATAGGGCAGGGGTGGAATGAAAAACTGTTTTTT. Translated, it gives CASSQEIGQGWNEKLFF.

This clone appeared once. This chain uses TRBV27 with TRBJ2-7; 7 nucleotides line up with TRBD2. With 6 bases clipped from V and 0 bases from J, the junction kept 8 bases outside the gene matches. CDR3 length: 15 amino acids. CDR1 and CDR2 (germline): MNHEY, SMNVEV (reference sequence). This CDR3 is CASSQSGVSSYEQYF. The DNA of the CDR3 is TGTGCCAGCAGCCAAAGCGGGGTTAGCTCCTACGAGCAGTACTTC.

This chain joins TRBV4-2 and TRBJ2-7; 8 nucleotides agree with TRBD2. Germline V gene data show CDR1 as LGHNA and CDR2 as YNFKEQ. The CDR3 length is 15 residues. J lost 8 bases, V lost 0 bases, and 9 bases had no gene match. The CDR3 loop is CASSQESGGPLQQYF. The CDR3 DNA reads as TGTGCCAGCAGCCAAGAGTCGGGGGGGCCCCTACAGCAGTACTTC.

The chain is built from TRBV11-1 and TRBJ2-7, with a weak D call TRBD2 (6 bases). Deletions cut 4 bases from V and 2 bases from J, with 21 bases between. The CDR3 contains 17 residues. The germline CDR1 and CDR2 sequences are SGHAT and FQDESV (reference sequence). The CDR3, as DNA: TGTGCCAGCAGCTCTTCCCGGGACTCTCGGAGCACCTACGAGCAGTACTTC. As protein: CASSSSRDSRSTYEQYF. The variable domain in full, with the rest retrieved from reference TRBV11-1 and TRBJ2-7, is EAEVAQSPRYKITEKSQAVAFWCDPISGHATLYWYRQILGQGPELLVQFQDESVVDDSQLPKDRFSAERLKGVDSTLKIQPAELGDSAMYLCASSSSRDSRSTYEQYFGPGTRLTVT.

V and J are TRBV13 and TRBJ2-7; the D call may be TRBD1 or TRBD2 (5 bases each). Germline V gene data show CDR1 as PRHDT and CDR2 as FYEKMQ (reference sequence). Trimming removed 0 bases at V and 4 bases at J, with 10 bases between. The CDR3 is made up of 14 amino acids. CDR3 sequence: CASSLGPREYEQYF. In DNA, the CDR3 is TGTGCCAGCAGCTTAGGCCCCAGGGAGTACGAGCAGTACTTC.

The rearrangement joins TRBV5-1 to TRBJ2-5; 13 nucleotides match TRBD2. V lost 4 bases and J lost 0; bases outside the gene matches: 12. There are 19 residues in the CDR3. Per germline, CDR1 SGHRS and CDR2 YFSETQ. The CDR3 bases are TGCGCCAGCAGCGATATGCCCGGGACTAGCGGGACGAACCAAGAGACCCAGTACTTC. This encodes CASSDMPGTSGTNQETQYF.

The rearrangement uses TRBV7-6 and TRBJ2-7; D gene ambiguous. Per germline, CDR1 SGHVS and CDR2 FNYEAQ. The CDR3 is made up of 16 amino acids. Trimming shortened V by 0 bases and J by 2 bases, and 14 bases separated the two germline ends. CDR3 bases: TGTGCCAGCAGCTTAGCGCCGGGTCCGATCCCCTACGAGCAGTACTTC. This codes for CASSLAPGPIPYEQYF.

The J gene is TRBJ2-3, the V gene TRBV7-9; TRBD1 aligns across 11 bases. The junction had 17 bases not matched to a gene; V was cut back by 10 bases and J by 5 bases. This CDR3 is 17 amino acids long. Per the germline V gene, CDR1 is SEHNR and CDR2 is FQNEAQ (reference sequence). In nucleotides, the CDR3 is TGTGCCACAAAAACGGGACAGGGGGACGGGCTTCTAGATACGCAGTATTTT. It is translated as CATKTGQGDGLLDTQYF.

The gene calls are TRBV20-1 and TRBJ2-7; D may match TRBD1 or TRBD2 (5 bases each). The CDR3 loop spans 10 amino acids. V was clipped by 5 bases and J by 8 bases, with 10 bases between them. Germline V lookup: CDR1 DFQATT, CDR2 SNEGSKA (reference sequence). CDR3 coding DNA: TGCAGTGCTGGGGGTGGGCAGCAGTACTTC. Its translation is CSAGGGQQYF.

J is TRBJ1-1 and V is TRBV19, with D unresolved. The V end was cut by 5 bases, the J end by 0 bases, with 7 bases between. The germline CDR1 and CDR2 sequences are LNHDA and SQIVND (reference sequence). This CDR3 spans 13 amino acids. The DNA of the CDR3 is TGTGCCAGTAGTGAAGTGATGAACACTGAAGCTTTCTTT. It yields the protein CASSEVMNTEAFF.